The 14 T cell receptor beta chains presented below share a single source sample, sequenced in a study of blood T cell repertoires in COVID-19. Produced via immunoSEQ multiplex PCR; TCRdb's table is partial and in-frame only. The sample holds 46,000 or so clones, roughly 85% seen once. The sequenced sample was peripheral blood. The receptors originated from a human donor in a cohort sampled during active COVID-19.

The sample holds a few counts of this clone. The chain is built from TRBV7-2 and TRBJ1-2; D is uncertain. There are 12 residues in the CDR3. Trimming removed 5 bases from V and 8 bases from J, with 12 bases in between. Germline V gives CDR1 SGHTA, CDR2 FQGNSA. CDR3 in DNA: TGTGCCAGCAGCCATCGGGCGGGGGGCTACACCTTC. It encodes CASSHRAGGYTF.

The chain carries TRBV3-1 (or the pseudogene TRBV3-2) and TRBJ1-1; D remains ambiguous. Germline V gene lookup returns CDR1 LGHDT and CDR2 YNNKEL (reference sequence). This CDR3 has 15 amino acids. V lost 0 bases to trimming and J lost 1 base, with 9 bases between them. The CDR3 region has the DNA TGTGCCAGCAGCCAAGAAAAAACAGCGAACACTGAAGCTTTCTTT. As protein: CASSQEKTANTEAFF.

This sequence joins TRBV12-3 or TRBV12-4 and TRBJ1-1, with a possible D match to TRBD1 (5 bases). V dropped 7 bases and J dropped 3 bases, with 12 bases sitting between them. CDR3 size: 13 residues. CDR3: CASTPPGDTEAFF. The CDR3 region has the DNA TGTGCCAGCACTCCTCCGGGGGACACTGAAGCTTTCTTT.

The chain is built from TRBV15 and TRBJ1-2; D ambiguous. V shed 0 bases and J shed 8 bases, with 10 bases lying between them. This CDR3 region has 13 residues. Germline CDR1 reads LNHNV; CDR2 reads YYDKDF (reference sequence). CDR3 bases: TGTGCCACCAGCAGAGATCGGGTCACAGGCTACACCTTC. This codes for CATSRDRVTGYTF. Full variable domain (missing parts from reference TRBV15 and TRBJ1-2): DAMVIQNPRYQVTQFGKPVTLSCSQTLNHNVMYWYQQKSSQAPKLLFHYYDKDFNNEADTPDNFQSRRPNTSFCFLDIRSPGLGDTAMYLCATSRDRVTGYTFGSGTRLTVV.

About this clone itself: At one of its ends the junction is not consistent with the germline gene, which may arise from a read error. The chain is built from TRBV3-1 (or the pseudogene TRBV3-2) and TRBJ2-1; 8 bases are a match to TRBD2. Germline V gives CDR1 LGHDT, CDR2 YNNKEL (reference sequence). The CDR3 spans 11 residues. The chain's CDR3 is CASSQAGGPIF. CDR3 coding DNA: TGTGCCAGCAGCCAAGCGGGGGGGCCTATCTTC.

The V and J genes are TRBV19 and TRBJ1-5; 7 positions match TRBD1. J lost 1 base, V lost 4 bases, and 7 bases had no gene match. CDR1 and CDR2 (germline): LNHDA, SQIVND (reference sequence). The CDR3 contains 16 residues. CDR3 coding DNA: TGTGCCAGTAGTACTCTTTTGGACAGGAGCAATCAGCCCCAGCATTTT. Its protein product is CASSTLLDRSNQPQHF.

The rearrangement joins TRBV21-1 to TRBJ1-1. TRBV21-1 is recorded as a pseudogene. The CDR3 sequence is 17 residues long. CDR3 amino acids: CASSKDDSGGIWTEAFF. CDR3 bases: TGTGCCAGCAGCAAAGATGATTCGGGGGGCATATGGACTGAAGCTTTCTTT.

The V call is TRBV28, the J call TRBJ2-7; unclear D gene. The CDR3 extends over 12 amino acids. Germline V gene sequence: CDR1 MDHEN, CDR2 SYDVKM. Trimming stripped 5 bases from V and 3 bases from J, with 8 bases between. The DNA for the CDR3 is TGTGCCAGCAGTCTAGGAAACTACGAGCAGTACTTC. Encoded protein: CASSLGNYEQYF. The whole variable domain, remainder taken from reference TRBV28 and TRBJ2-7, is DVKVTQSSRYLVKRTGEKVFLECVQDMDHENMFWYRQDPGLGLRLIYFSYDVKMKEKGDIPEGYSVSREKKERFSLILESASTNQTSMYLCASSLGNYEQYFGPGTRLTVT.

The rearrangement uses TRBV3-1 (or the pseudogene TRBV3-2) and TRBJ2-3; unclear D gene. There are 14 residues in the CDR3. Germline values: CDR1 LGHDT, CDR2 YNNKEL (reference sequence). Trimming removed 4 bases from V and 3 bases from J, with 11 bases in between. The CDR3 sequence is CASSPTSATDTQYF. The CDR3 DNA is TGTGCCAGCAGCCCCACCAGCGCGACAGATACGCAGTATTTT.

The chain couples TRBV19 to TRBJ2-7, with a tentative D call TRBD2 (5 bases). The germline CDR1 and CDR2 sequences are LNHDA and SQIVND (reference sequence). The CDR3 contains 16 residues. Between the trimmed V and J ends, which lost 6 bases and 3 bases, there was a span of 21 bases. The CDR3 reads CASSPSTPDWGYEQYF. CDR3 coding DNA: TGTGCCAGTAGCCCCTCCACCCCGGACTGGGGCTACGAGCAGTACTTC.

This chain joins TRBV3-1 (or the pseudogene TRBV3-2) and TRBJ1-2; D remains unclear. V was pared by 3 bases and J by 8 bases, with 7 bases between. CDR3 length: 11 residues. Germline CDR1 and CDR2: LGHDT and YNNKEL (reference sequence). The CDR3 region is CASSHPKGYTF. In nucleotides, the CDR3 is TGTGCCAGCAGCCACCCAAAAGGCTACACCTTC.

The V and J genes are TRBV7-6 and TRBJ1-2, with 7 bases that match TRBD1. The CDR3 is made up of 15 amino acids. V was pared by 1 base and J by 7 bases, with 9 bases of the junction left unmatched. Per the germline V gene, CDR1 is SGHVS and CDR2 is FNYEAQ. CDR3 sequence: CASSLEETGSLGYTF. The CDR3 region has the DNA TGTGCCAGCAGCTTAGAGGAGACAGGGTCCCTTGGCTACACCTTC.

The J gene is TRBJ2-1, the V gene TRBV7-2, with 9 bases lining up with TRBD2. The CDR3 sequence is 15 residues long. The germline CDR1 and CDR2 sequences are SGHTA and FQGNSA. With V trimmed by 0 bases and J by 6 bases, 3 bases remained unmatched. As DNA, the CDR3 is TGTGCCAGCAGCTTAGCGCGGGGGGGCGGCAATGAGCAGTTCTTC. It codes for CASSLARGGGNEQFF. Filled out from reference TRBV7-2 and TRBJ2-1, the complete variable domain reads GAGVSQSPSNKVTEKGKDVELRCDPISGHTALYWYRQSLGQGLEFLIYFQGNSAPDKSGLPSDRFSAERTGGSVSTLTIQRTQQEDSAVYLCASSLARGGGNEQFFGPGTRLTVL.

V is TRBV6-5 and J is TRBJ1-2, with 8 bases identical to TRBD1. Germline CDR1 MNHEY, CDR2 SVGAGI. Trimming removed 9 bases from V and 6 bases from J; junction bases left unmatched: 9. CDR3 length: 13 residues. This CDR3 reads CASRVPGGNGYTF. The DNA of the CDR3 is TGTGCCAGTCGAGTTCCAGGGGGCAATGGCTACACCTTC.